Presented here are 30 T cell receptor beta chains from one specimen sequenced in a study of T cells after yellow fever vaccination. TCRdb reprocessed the 5' RACE reads with MiXCR, giving one entry per CDR3 protein. Of about 170,000 distinct CDR3 sequences in the sample, 9.5% to 12% were seen once. Sample: CD8+ T cells sorted from PBMCs, taken 15 days after the yellow fever booster vaccination. The receptors were sampled from a man aged 18 to 29 who received the YFV17D yellow fever vaccine.

This clonotype came up a few times. The CDR3 bases are TGTGCCAGCAGCCAAGATCTGGCGGCCATAGGGGTGGATACGCAGTATTTT. Protein sequence: CASSQDLAAIGVDTQYF. The V gene is TRBV3-1, the J gene TRBJ2-3, with D tentatively TRBD1 (5 bases). Looked up from germline, CDR1 is LGHDT and CDR2 is YNNKEL (reference sequence). V lost 0 bases and J 6 bases, leaving 19 bases between the germline ends. The CDR3 is 17 amino acids.

This clonotype occurred a few times. V usage is TRBV19 and J usage is TRBJ2-5; TRBD2 agrees at 7 bases. In germline, CDR1 is LNHDA, CDR2 SQIVND (reference sequence). The CDR3 covers 15 residues. V lost 4 bases and J lost 2; bases outside the gene matches: 7. In DNA, the CDR3 is TGTGCCAGTAGTAGCTCGCGGGGGATGCAAGAGACCCAGTACTTC. Translating it yields CASSSSRGMQETQYF.

This clonotype was seen only a few times. The V call is TRBV5-1, the J call TRBJ2-7, with D possibly matching TRBD2 (6 bases). The V end lost 0 bases, the J end lost 0 bases, and 10 bases lay between the germline ends. The CDR3 consists of 15 residues. Germline V gene lookup returns CDR1 SGHRS and CDR2 YFSETQ. CDR3 coding DNA: TGCGCCAGCAGCTTGGCGCCTAGCGACTCCTACGAGCAGTACGTC. It specifies CASSLAPSDSYEQYV.

Notes on this clonotype: The junction departs from the called germline gene at one end, perhaps through a read error. This chain joins TRBV12-3 or TRBV12-4 and TRBJ2-3; 10 bases match TRBD2. This CDR3 has 14 amino acids. CDR3 sequence (DNA): TGTGCCAGCAGTTTTAGCGGGGGGACAGATAAGCAGTATTTT. It encodes CASSFSGGTDKQYF.

The CDR3 sequence is CASSQGLEAGELFF. The CDR3 coding sequence is TGTGCCAGCAGCCAAGGACTAGAGGCCGGGGAGCTGTTTTTT. This chain connects TRBV3-1 to TRBJ2-2, with D maybe TRBD2 (6 bases). Germline CDR1 is LGHDT and CDR2 is YNNKEL (reference sequence). With 1 base removed from V and 6 bases from J, the gap between germline ends came to 9 bases. This CDR3 region has 14 residues.

The chain's CDR3 is CASSALAGYDQETQYF. Here the CDR3 DNA reads TGTGCCAGCAGCGCCCTAGCGGGGTACGATCAAGAGACCCAGTACTTC. This chain connects TRBV6-5 to TRBJ2-5, with TRBD2 matching over 9 bases. This CDR3 is 16 amino acids long. J gave up 2 bases and V 6 bases, and 10 bases lay outside the gene matches. CDR1 and CDR2 from the germline V gene are MNHEY and SVGAGI.

The chain links TRBV7-2 to TRBJ1-2; perhaps TRBD1 as D (6 bases). V was clipped by 3 bases and J by 0 bases, with 20 bases between them. This CDR3 comprises 18 residues. The germline CDR1 and CDR2 sequences are SGHTA and FQGNSA. CDR3 bases: TGTGCCAGCAGCTTTCAGGGATACAGGGTAGTAACTAACTATGGCTACACCTTC. Its protein product is CASSFQGYRVVTNYGYTF.

This clonotype came up a few times. The rearrangement uses TRBV7-9 and TRBJ2-1; possible D gene TRBD2, 6 bases. V was trimmed by 4 bases and J by 5 bases, leaving 9 bases between them. This CDR3 region has 13 residues. The germline CDR1 and CDR2 sequences are SEHNR and FQNEAQ (reference sequence). The CDR3 region is CASSSGLHNEQFF. As DNA, the CDR3 is TGTGCCAGCAGCTCGGGACTCCACAATGAGCAGTTCTTC. Full variable domain (remainder filled in from reference TRBV7-9 and TRBJ2-1): DTGVSQNPRHKITKRGQNVTFRCDPISEHNRLYWYRQTLGQGPEFLTYFQNEAQLEKSRLLSDRFSAERPKGSFSTLEIQRTEQGDSAMYLCASSSGLHNEQFFGPGTRLTVL.

The chain recombines TRBV4-1 with TRBJ1-3; D unclear. CDR1 and CDR2 (germline): MGHRA, YSYEKL. The CDR3 sequence is 18 residues long. V lost 0 bases, J lost 7 bases, and 22 bases lay in between. CDR3 sequence: CASSQDWARSIVGNTIYF. The CDR3 region has the DNA TGCGCCAGCAGCCAAGATTGGGCACGGAGTATTGTTGGGAACACCATATATTTT.

Only a few counts were recorded for this clonotype. This rearrangement joins TRBV7-3 to TRBJ2-5; the D call may be TRBD1 or TRBD2 (6 bases each). The germline V and J ends were trimmed by 3 bases and 1 base, with 12 bases remaining between them. Germline V gives CDR1 SGHTA, CDR2 FQGTGA. This CDR3 contains 15 residues. CDR3 sequence (DNA): TGTGCCAGCAGCTTGGTGGGGGGCCTCCAAGAGACCCAGTACTTC. Its translation: CASSLVGGLQETQYF.

This clonotype was seen only a few times. The CDR3 DNA reads as TGCAGCGTCCCAGGGGCCGGGGAGCTGTTTTTT. Residues: CSVPGAGELFF. The chain employs TRBV29-1 and TRBJ2-2; D is possibly TRBD1 (6 bases). Trimming pared 6 bases from V and 6 bases from J, leaving 8 bases between. The CDR3 extends over 11 amino acids. Germline assignment: CDR1 SQVTM and CDR2 ANQGSEA.

This clonotype was seen repeatedly, ten times or more. V gene TRBV4-2 combines with J gene TRBJ2-5, with TRBD1 identical over 8 bases. Losses at the gene ends were 0 bases for V and 2 bases for J; bases not matched to a gene: 5. The CDR3 totals 16 residues. Germline-derived CDR1 and CDR2 are LGHNA and YNFKEQ. CDR3 nucleotides: TGTGCCAGCAGCCAAGATGGACAGGGCGGACAAGAGACCCAGTACTTC. It is translated as CASSQDGQGGQETQYF.

The J gene is TRBJ1-2, the V gene TRBV27, with D tentatively TRBD1 (5 bases). The CDR3 spans 13 residues. The V end lost 1 base, the J end lost 7 bases, and 10 bases lay between the germline ends. The V gene's germline CDR1 is MNHEY and CDR2 SMNVEV (reference sequence). The CDR3 is CASSLLAGGGYTF. CDR3 DNA: TGTGCCAGCAGTTTATTAGCTGGGGGTGGCTACACCTTC.

This clonotype has a handful of counts. V gene TRBV12-3 or TRBV12-4 combines with J gene TRBJ2-3; TRBD2 matches 7 bases. J lost 2 bases, V lost 5 bases, and 7 bases had no gene match. This CDR3 has 15 amino acids. The CDR3 reads CASSGAGEHTDTQYF. The DNA for the CDR3 is TGTGCCAGCAGTGGGGCGGGGGAACACACAGATACGCAGTATTTT.

The DNA for the CDR3 is TGTGCCAGCATCTCCGCTTCGAGCTCCTACAATGAGCAGTTCTTC. This gives the protein CASISASSSYNEQFF. This chain joins TRBV28 and TRBJ2-1; D gene ambiguous. Germline V gene data show CDR1 as MDHEN and CDR2 as SYDVKM. The CDR3 runs 15 residues. V lost 7 bases and J lost 0, with 13 bases in between.

This clonotype was seen only a few times. V is TRBV6-2 or TRBV6-3 and J is TRBJ2-3, with D possibly matching TRBD2 (5 bases). V gave up 4 bases and J gave up 2 bases, with 10 bases separating them. There are 14 residues in the CDR3. Looked up from germline, CDR1 is MNHEY and CDR2 is SVGEGT. This CDR3 is CASSSDYITDTQYF. In nucleotides, the CDR3 is TGTGCCAGCAGTTCCGACTACATCACAGATACGCAGTATTTT.

The genes are TRBV25-1 and TRBJ2-5; D is uncertain. Trimming stripped 7 bases from V and 5 bases from J, with 5 bases between. The germline CDR1 and CDR2 sequences are MGHDK and SYGVNS. The CDR3 sequence is 10 residues long. CDR3 sequence (DNA): TGTGCCAGCAAAGGGGAGACCCAGTACTTC. Its protein is CASKGETQYF.

The chain has TRBV4-3 and TRBJ1-4, with 7 nucleotides matching TRBD1. The length of the CDR3 is 14 residues. V lost 3 bases to trimming and J lost 8 bases; unmatched junction nucleotides: 6. Germline-derived CDR1 and CDR2 are LGHNA and YSLEER. The CDR3 reads CASSQRQGKEKLFF. In nucleotides, the CDR3 is TGCGCCAGCAGCCAGAGACAGGGTAAAGAAAAACTGTTTTTT.

This clonotype was observed many times. This chain connects TRBV7-9 to TRBJ1-3, with D unresolved. The CDR3 has 15 residues. Trimming removed 5 bases from V and 0 bases from J, with 11 bases in between. Germline lookup yields CDR1 SEHNR and CDR2 FQNEAQ (reference sequence). DNA for the CDR3: TGTGCCAGCAGCCCGACACCCAGCTCTGGAAACACCATATATTTT. This codes for CASSPTPSSGNTIYF.

This chain joins TRBV4-1 and TRBJ2-6, with D unclear. Trimming took 3 bases from V and 1 from J, leaving 10 bases between them. CDR3 length equals 16 residues. Per the germline V gene, CDR1 is MGHRA and CDR2 is YSYEKL. The DNA for the CDR3 is TGCGCCAGCAGCCAGGCAGGCATGTCTGGGGCCAACGTCCTGACTTTC. Protein product: CASSQAGMSGANVLTF.

This clonotype showed up just a few times. The chain employs TRBV12-3 or TRBV12-4 and TRBJ1-4; TRBD1 is a possible D gene (5 bases). This CDR3 has 14 residues. Trimming shortened V by 5 bases and J by 1 base, and 8 bases separated the two germline ends. The CDR3 coding sequence is TGTGCCAGCAGTACAGGCTTAACTAATGAAAAACTGTTTTTT. It translates to CASSTGLTNEKLFF.

This clonotype was seen only a few times. This rearrangement joins TRBV19 to TRBJ2-1; no definite D call. This CDR3 has 10 residues. Deletions cut 10 bases from V and 10 bases from J, with 11 bases between. Germline CDR1 reads LNHDA; CDR2 reads SQIVND (reference sequence). The chain's CDR3 is CATADVEQFF. CDR3 sequence (DNA): TGTGCCACCGCGGACGTAGAGCAGTTCTTC.

The V call is TRBV29-1, the J call TRBJ2-7; D gene uncertain. The V end was cut by 4 bases, the J end by 1 base, with 8 bases between. The germline V gene encodes CDR1 SQVTM and CDR2 ANQGSEA. There are 12 residues in the CDR3. CDR3 sequence reads: CSVADTSYEQYF. The CDR3 coding sequence is TGCAGCGTTGCTGACACGTCCTACGAGCAGTACTTC.

V gene TRBV6-2 or TRBV6-3 combines with J gene TRBJ2-1; 7 bases are shared with TRBD2. Trimming took 6 bases from V and 9 from J; bases not matched to a gene: 2. This CDR3 spans 11 amino acids. The germline CDR1 and CDR2 sequences are MNHEY and SVGEGT. CDR3 sequence: CASRGGAEQFF. The CDR3, as DNA: TGTGCCAGCAGGGGAGGGGCTGAGCAGTTCTTC.

The sample holds a few counts of this clonotype. V is TRBV5-4 and J is TRBJ2-4; 8 bases fit TRBD1. CDR1 and CDR2 (germline): SGHNT, YYREEE (reference sequence). The CDR3 is 14 residues long. Trimming took 4 bases from V and 3 from J; bases not matched to a gene: 3. In nucleotides, the CDR3 is TGTGCCAGCAGCCGTGGACAGGGCAAAAACATTCAGTACTTC. Protein product: CASSRGQGKNIQYF. The complete variable domain, with remaining parts taken from reference TRBV5-4 and TRBJ2-4, reads ETGVTQSPTHLIKTRGQQVTLRCSSQSGHNTVSWYQQALGQGPQFIFQYYREEENGRGNFPPRFSGLQFPNYSSELNVNALELDDSALYLCASSRGQGKNIQYFGAGTRLSVL.

In this sample, this clonotype turned up a few times. The V gene is TRBV5-5, the J gene TRBJ1-1; 8 nucleotides agree with TRBD1. There are 15 residues in the CDR3. Germline V gene sequence: CDR1 SGHKS, CDR2 YYEKEE (reference sequence). The junction had 4 bases not matched to a gene; V was cut back by 0 bases and J by 3 bases. The DNA of the CDR3 is TGTGCCAGCAGCTTGGGGCAGGGGGCGCACACTGAAGCTTTCTTT. This gives the protein CASSLGQGAHTEAFF.

This clonotype was counted a few times. The CDR3 DNA reads TGTGCCAGCAGCTCCCCCGGGACAGGAGGGGGAACCCAGTACTTC. Translation: CASSSPGTGGGTQYF. The genes are TRBV7-9 and TRBJ2-5, with TRBD1 matching over 8 bases. There are 15 residues in the CDR3. V dropped 4 bases and J dropped 8; count of bases not matched to a gene: 12. Germline assignment: CDR1 SEHNR and CDR2 FQNEAQ (reference sequence).

This clonotype came up many times. The gene calls are TRBV4-3 and TRBJ1-2; TRBD1 agrees at 7 bases. The CDR3 runs to 15 residues. V lost 0 bases to trimming and J lost 2 bases; unmatched junction nucleotides: 3. CDR1 and CDR2 from the germline V gene are LGHNA and YSLEER. CDR3 nucleotide sequence: TGCGCCAGCAGCCAAGATACGACAGGGAACTATGGCTACACCTTC. Its translation: CASSQDTTGNYGYTF.

This clonotype was counted only a few times. The genes are TRBV6-5 and TRBJ2-7; no reliable D call. There are 12 residues in the CDR3. Trimming removed 5 bases from V and 7 bases from J, with 12 bases in between. CDR1 is MNHEY and CDR2 is SVGAGI in the germline V gene. For the CDR3, the DNA is TGTGCCAGCAGTACGGGTGTACGGGAGCAGTACTTC. It codes for CASSTGVREQYF.

The chain carries TRBV4-1 and TRBJ1-6; D possibly corresponds to TRBD1 (6 bases). Trimming cost V 0 bases and J 9 bases, with 15 bases left between them. The germline CDR1 and CDR2 sequences are MGHRA and YSYEKL. The CDR3 is 16 amino acids. The CDR3 nucleotides read TGCGCCAGCAGCCAAGAATCCGGGGGCGAGGGTTCACCCCTCCACTTT. This encodes CASSQESGGEGSPLHF.